This TCR beta chain was found in a study of STAT5B mutations in CD4+ large granular lymphocyte leukemia (dated by TCRdb to between 2021 and 2024). Looking at the study overall: Among healthy controls, the CDR3 'QG' motif was associated with a particular HLA allele. The TCRbeta repertoires of CD4+ T-cell large granular lymphocyte leukemia patients were compared with the TCRbeta repertoires of healthy blood donors. The purity of purified fractions was confirmed by flow cytometry on FACSCanto II or FACSVerse to exceed 95% among lymphocytes. On the study overall, not on this receptor specifically: Compared with healthy CD4+ repertoires, CD4-sorted patient repertoires appeared more clonal, and this difference remained even after the putative leukemic clones were removed. The data were not HLA-matched, and the higher clonality in CD4+ T-LGLL than in CD8+ T-LGLL could be due to the relatively small sample size. The main leukemic clonotypes were found to be private to each patient, although over 20% of the main leukemic clonotypes were detected at low frequency in the non-leukemic repertoires of other patients.

TCRbeta rearrangements were sequenced from genomic DNA using the immunoSEQ assay at survey resolution. As for the original processing: In the TCR sequencing data, the smallest productive clonotype frequency that could be detected was 2.59 x 10-5. Only productive TCRbeta rearrangements, meaning sequences that were complete and in-frame, were kept for the analyses. The clonality of each sample was calculated as Simpson clonality in the immunoSEQ Analyzer version 3.0. Based on frequency, clones were grouped as very rare, small, medium, large (1-20%) or hyperexpanded (>20%). Generation probabilities were estimated with OLGA 1.2.3, V-gene circos plots were made with VDJtools, specificities were looked up in VDJdb, and CDR3 motifs were identified with GLIPH. This is the immuneACCESS table as TCRdb keeps it, with only in-frame sequences that have V and J called. A part of the clones is gone; compared with another copy, unresolved V genes explain less than half, and the rest is unexplained. The V and J calls and clone size were taken over from that table, and D and trimming were inferred from the DNA. The sample has 25,000 to 30,000 clones on record, more than 60% of them singletons. Together, the top ten hold around 0.98% of the sample.

Buffy coats from 30 to 40 blood donors, supplied by the Finnish Red Cross blood service, were used as healthy controls. All TCR-sequenced material derived from peripheral blood: patient blood samples and healthy donor buffy coats. Peripheral blood mononuclear cells were isolated by Ficoll-Hypaque gradient centrifugation. CD4+ cells were magnetically purified from the buffy coats of healthy controls. The Gentra Puregene Cell and Tissue kit was used for genomic DNA extraction, and quantification was performed on a Qubit 2.0 fluorometer. As concerns this clone: There is no known antigen for this receptor. No much larger clone exists at a distance of one base, and base qualities are not known.

The TCR originated in a human donor in good health. The specimen was CD4+ T cells from blood buffy coats.

CDR3 loop: CAISDPGQGRTYEQYF. The nucleotide sequence reads as follows: TGTGCCATCAGTGACCCCGGACAGGGGAGGACCTACGAGCAGTACTTC. Rearrangement joined TRBV10-3 to TRBJ2-7, with 9 bases matching TRBD1. Trimming takes 3 bases off V and 2 bases off J; junction bases not matched to a gene: 8. From a lookup of the germline V gene, CDR1 and CDR2 are ENHRY and SYGVKD. The CDR3 contains 16 residues, cysteine and phenylalanine counted. Only the CDR3 DNA stays, 48 bases, in frame from base 1.